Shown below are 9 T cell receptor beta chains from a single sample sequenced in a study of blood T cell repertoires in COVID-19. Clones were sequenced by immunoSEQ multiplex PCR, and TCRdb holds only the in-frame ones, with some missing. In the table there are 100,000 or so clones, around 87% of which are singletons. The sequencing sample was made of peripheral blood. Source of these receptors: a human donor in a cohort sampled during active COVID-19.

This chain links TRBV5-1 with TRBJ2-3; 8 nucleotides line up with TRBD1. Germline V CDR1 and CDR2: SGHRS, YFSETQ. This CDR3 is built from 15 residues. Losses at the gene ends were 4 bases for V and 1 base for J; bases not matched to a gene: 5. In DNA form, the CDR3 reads TGCGCCAGCAGCCCACCGGGACAGGGCACAGATACGCAGTATTTT. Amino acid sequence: CASSPPGQGTDTQYF.

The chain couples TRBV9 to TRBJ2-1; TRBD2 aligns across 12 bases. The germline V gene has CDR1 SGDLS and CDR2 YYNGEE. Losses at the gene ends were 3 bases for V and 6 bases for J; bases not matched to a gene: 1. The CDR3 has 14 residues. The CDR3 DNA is TGTGCCAGCAGCGGGACTAGCGGGATCAATGAGCAGTTCTTC. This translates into CASSGTSGINEQFF.

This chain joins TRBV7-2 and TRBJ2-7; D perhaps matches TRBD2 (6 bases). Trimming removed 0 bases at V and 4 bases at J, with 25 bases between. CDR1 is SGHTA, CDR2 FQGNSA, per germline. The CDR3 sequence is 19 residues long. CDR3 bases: TGTGCCAGCAGCTTAGCGGGGAGCCAAACCGGGACTCCAGGGTACGAGCAGTACTTC. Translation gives CASSLAGSQTGTPGYEQYF.

CDR3 sequence: CASSRGGPWGEQYF. DNA of the CDR3: TGCGCCAGCAGCAGGGGGGGACCGTGGGGAGAGCAGTACTTC. This chain links TRBV5-1 with TRBJ2-7; tentatively, D is TRBD2 (7 bases). With 4 bases removed from V and 7 bases from J, the gap between germline ends came to 18 bases. The germline V gene encodes CDR1 SGHRS and CDR2 YFSETQ. This CDR3 spans 14 amino acids.

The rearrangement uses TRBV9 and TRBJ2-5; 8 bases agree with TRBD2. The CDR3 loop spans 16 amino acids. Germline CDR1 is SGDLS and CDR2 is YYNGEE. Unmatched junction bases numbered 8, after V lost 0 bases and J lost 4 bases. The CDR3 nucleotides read TGTGCCAGCAGCGTAGGGCTCGGGGGGGGAAGAGAGACCCAGTACTTC. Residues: CASSVGLGGGRETQYF.

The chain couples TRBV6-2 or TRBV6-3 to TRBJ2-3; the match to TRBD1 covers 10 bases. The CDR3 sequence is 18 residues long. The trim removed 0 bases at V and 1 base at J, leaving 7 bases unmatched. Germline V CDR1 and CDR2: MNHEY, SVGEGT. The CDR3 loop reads CASSYSIGQGDGTDTQYF. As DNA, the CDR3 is TGTGCCAGCAGTTACTCGATAGGACAGGGGGACGGCACAGATACGCAGTATTTT.

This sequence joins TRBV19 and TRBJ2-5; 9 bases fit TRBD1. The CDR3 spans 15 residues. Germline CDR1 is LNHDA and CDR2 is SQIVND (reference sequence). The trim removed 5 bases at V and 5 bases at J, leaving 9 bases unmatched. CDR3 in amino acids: CASSGGTGRGETQYF. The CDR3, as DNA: TGTGCCAGTAGTGGGGGGACAGGGCGCGGGGAGACCCAGTACTTC.

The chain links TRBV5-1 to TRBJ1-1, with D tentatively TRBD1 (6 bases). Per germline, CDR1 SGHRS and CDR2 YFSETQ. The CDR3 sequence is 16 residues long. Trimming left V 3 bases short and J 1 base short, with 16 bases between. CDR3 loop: CASSSTFRGTNTEAFF. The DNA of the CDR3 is TGCGCCAGCAGCTCGACGTTCAGGGGAACGAACACTGAAGCTTTCTTT.

The CDR3 DNA reads TGTGCCAGTAGTATTGGGGGGATAGGCACCGGGGAGCTGTTTTTT. This codes for CASSIGGIGTGELFF. This sequence joins TRBV19 and TRBJ2-2; D may be TRBD2 (6 bases). This CDR3 is 15 amino acids long. V was pared by 3 bases and J by 4 bases, with 12 bases between. Germline assignment: CDR1 LNHDA and CDR2 SQIVND (reference sequence). The complete variable domain, with remaining parts taken from reference TRBV19 and TRBJ2-2, reads DGGITQSPKYLFRKEGQNVTLSCEQNLNHDAMYWYRQDPGQGLRLIYYSQIVNDFQKGDIAEGYSVSREKKESFPLTVTSAQKNPTAFYLCASSIGGIGTGELFFGEGSRLTVL.